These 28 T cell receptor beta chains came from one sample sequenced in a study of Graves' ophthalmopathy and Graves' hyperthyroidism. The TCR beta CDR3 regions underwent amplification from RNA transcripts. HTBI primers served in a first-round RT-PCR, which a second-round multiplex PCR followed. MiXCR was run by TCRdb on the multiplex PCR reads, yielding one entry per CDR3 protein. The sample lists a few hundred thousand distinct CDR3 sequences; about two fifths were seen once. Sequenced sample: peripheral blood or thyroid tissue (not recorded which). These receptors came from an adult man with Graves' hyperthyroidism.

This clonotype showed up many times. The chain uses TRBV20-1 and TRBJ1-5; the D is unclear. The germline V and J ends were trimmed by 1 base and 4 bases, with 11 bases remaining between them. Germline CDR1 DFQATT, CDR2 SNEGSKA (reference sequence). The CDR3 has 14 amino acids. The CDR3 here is CSARATEGNQPQHF. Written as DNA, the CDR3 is TGCAGTGCTAGAGCGACGGAGGGTAATCAGCCCCAGCATTTT.

The CDR3 nucleotides read TGTGCCACCACGGGGGTAGGAAGGAATCAGCCCCAGCATTTT. Encoded protein: CATTGVGRNQPQHF. The V and J genes are TRBV15 and TRBJ1-5; D perhaps matches TRBD1 (5 bases). V lost 7 bases to trimming and J lost 4 bases, with 14 bases between them. The CDR3 loop spans 14 amino acids. CDR1 is LNHNV, CDR2 YYDKDF, per germline (reference sequence).

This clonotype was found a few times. The CDR3 DNA reads as TGTGCTAGTGGTTCGCAGGGAGGTGGCAATCAGCCCCAGCATTTT. Amino acid sequence: CASGSQGGGNQPQHF. The chain couples TRBV12-5 to TRBJ1-5; a weak D match, TRBD1 (5 bases). Germline V CDR1 and CDR2: LGHNT, FRNRAP. The V and J ends lost 4 bases and 2 bases respectively, with 12 bases between them. This CDR3 is built from 15 residues.

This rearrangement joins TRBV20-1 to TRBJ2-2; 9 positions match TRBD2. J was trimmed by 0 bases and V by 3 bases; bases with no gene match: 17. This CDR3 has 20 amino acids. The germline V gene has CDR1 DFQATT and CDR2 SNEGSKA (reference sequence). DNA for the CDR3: TGCAGTGCTAGTGGGACTAGCAGGAGGTCGAAAGGGCCGAACACCGGGGAGCTGTTTTTT. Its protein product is CSASGTSRRSKGPNTGELFF.

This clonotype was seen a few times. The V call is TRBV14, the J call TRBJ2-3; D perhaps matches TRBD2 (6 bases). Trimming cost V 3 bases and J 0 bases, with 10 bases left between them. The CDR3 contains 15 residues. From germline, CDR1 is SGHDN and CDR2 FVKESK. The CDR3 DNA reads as TGTGCCAGCAGCCAGAATAGCGGCAGCACAGATACGCAGTATTTT. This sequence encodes CASSQNSGSTDTQYF.

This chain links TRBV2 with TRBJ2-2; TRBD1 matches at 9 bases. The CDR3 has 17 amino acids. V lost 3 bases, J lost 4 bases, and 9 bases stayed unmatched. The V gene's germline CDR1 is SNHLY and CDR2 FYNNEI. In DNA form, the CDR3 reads TGTGCCAGCAGTGACGGGGGACAGGGACGGGCCACCGGGGAGCTGTTTTTT. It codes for CASSDGGQGRATGELFF. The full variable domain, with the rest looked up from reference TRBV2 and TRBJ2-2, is EPEVTQTPSHQVTQMGQEVILRCVPISNHLYFYWYRQILGQKVEFLVSFYNNEISEKSEIFDDQFSVERPDGSNFTLKIRSTKLEDSAMYFCASSDGGQGRATGELFFGEGSRLTVL.

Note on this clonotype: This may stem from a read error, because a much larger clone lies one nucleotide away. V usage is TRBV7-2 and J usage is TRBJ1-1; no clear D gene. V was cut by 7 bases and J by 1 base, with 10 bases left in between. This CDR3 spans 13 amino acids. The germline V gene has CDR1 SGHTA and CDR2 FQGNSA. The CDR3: CASNPFSNTEAFF. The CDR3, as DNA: TGTGCCAGCAACCCTTTTTCGAACACTGAAGCTTTCTTT.

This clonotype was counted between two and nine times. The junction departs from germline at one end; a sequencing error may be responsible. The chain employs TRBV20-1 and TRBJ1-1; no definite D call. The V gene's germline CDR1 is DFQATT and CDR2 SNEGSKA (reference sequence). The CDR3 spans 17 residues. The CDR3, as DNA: TGCAGTGCCCCACCCCACAGTGCGGGTTTCGGGAACACTGAAGCTCTCTTT. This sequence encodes CSAPPHSAGFGNTEALF.

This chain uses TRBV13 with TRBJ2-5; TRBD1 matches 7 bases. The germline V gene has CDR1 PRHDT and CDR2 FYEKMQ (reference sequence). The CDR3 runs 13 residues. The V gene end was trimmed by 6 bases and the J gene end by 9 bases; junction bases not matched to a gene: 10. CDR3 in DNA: TGTGCCAGCAGTCGGGACAGCCTTCAGCCCCAGTACTTC. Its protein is CASSRDSLQPQYF.

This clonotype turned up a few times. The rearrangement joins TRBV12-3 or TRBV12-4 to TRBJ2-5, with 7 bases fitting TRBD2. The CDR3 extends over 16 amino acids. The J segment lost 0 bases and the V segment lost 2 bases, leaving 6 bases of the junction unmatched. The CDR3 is CASSLFLAANQETQYF. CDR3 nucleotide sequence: TGTGCCAGCAGTTTATTCCTAGCGGCTAACCAAGAGACCCAGTACTTC.

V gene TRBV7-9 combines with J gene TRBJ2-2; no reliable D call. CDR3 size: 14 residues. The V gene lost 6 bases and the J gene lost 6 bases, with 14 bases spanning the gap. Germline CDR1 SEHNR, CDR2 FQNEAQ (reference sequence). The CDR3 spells CASRTGISAGELFF. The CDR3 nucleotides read TGTGCCAGCAGAACTGGTATCAGCGCCGGGGAGCTGTTTTTT.

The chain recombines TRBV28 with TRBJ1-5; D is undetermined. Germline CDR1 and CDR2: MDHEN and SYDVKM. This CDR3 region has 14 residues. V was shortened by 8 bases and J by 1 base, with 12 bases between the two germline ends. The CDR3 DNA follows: TGTGCCAGCCTCAGTGGTCCCAGCAATCAGCCCCAGCATTTT. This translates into CASLSGPSNQPQHF. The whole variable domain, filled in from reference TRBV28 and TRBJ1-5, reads DVKVTQSSRYLVKRTGEKVFLECVQDMDHENMFWYRQDPGLGLRLIYFSYDVKMKEKGDIPEGYSVSREKKERFSLILESASTNQTSMYLCASLSGPSNQPQHFGDGTRLSIL.

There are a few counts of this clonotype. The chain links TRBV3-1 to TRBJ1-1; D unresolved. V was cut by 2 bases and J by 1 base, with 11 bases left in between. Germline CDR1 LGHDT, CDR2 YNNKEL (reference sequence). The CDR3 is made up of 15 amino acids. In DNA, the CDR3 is TGTGCCAGCAGCCAATCGGCAGTATCGAACACTGAAGCTTTCTTT. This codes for CASSQSAVSNTEAFF.

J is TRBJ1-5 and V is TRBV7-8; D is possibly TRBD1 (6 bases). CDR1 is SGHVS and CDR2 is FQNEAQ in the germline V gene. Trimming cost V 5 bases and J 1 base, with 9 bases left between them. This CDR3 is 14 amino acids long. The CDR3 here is CASSRGASNQPQHF. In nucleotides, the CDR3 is TGTGCCAGCAGCCGGGGGGCCAGCAATCAGCCCCAGCATTTT.

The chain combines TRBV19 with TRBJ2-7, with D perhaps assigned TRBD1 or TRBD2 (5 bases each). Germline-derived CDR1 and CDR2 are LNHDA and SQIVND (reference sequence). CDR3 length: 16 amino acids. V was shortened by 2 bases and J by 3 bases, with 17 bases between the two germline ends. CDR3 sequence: CASSIPVGAALYEQYF. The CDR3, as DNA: TGTGCCAGTAGTATACCCGTCGGGGCCGCCCTCTACGAGCAGTACTTC.

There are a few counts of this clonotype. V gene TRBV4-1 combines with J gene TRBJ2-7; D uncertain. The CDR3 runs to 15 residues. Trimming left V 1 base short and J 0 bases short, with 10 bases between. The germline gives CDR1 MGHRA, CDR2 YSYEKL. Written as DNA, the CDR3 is TGCGCCAGCAGCCAAGTTCCAGGACCCTCCTACGAGCAGTACTTC. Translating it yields CASSQVPGPSYEQYF.

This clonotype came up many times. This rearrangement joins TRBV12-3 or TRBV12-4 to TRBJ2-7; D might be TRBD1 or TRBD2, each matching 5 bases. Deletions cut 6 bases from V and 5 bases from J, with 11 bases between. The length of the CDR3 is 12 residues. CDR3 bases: TGTGCCAGCAGGGCAGGGAGCCACGAGCAGTACTTC. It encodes CASRAGSHEQYF.

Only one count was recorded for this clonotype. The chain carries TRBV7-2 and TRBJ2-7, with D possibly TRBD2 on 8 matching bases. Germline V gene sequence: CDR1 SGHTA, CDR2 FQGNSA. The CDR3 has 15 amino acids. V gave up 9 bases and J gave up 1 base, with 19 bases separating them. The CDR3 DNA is TGTGCCAGTGGCCGGGAGGGGGCAATTTCCTACGAGCAGTACTTC. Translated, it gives CASGREGAISYEQYF.

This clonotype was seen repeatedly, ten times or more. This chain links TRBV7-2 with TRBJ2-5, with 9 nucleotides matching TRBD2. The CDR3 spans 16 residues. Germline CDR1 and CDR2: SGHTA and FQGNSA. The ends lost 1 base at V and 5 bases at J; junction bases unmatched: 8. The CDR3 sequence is CASSLGAREGHETQYF. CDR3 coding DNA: TGTGCCAGCAGCTTAGGGGCGCGGGAGGGCCATGAGACCCAGTACTTC.

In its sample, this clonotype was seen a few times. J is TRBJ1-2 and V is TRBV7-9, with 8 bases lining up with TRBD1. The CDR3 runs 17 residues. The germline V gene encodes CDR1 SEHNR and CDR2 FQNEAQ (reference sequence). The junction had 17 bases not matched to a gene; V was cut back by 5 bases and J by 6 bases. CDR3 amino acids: CASSRLGQVTTHNGYTF. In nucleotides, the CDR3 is TGTGCCAGCAGCCGCTTGGGACAGGTCACGACGCATAATGGCTACACCTTC.

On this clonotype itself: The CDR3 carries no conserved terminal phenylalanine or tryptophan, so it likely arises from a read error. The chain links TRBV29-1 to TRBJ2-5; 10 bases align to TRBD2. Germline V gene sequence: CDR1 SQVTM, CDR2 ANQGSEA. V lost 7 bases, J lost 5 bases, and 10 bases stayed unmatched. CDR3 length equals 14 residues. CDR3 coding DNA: TGCAGCGCTGGCAGAGCGGGGGGGATGGAGACCCAGTACTTG. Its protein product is CSAGRAGGMETQYL.

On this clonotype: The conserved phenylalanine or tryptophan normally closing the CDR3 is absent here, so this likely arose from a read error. CDR3 DNA sequence: TGTGCCAGCAGTCGTGTACCGGGTCTGGGACGGGAGACCCAGTACTCC. Translation gives CASSRVPGLGRETQYS. This chain uses TRBV27 with TRBJ2-5; D might be TRBD1 or TRBD2, each matching 5 bases. V was trimmed by 5 bases and J by 5 bases, leaving 21 bases between them. The germline CDR1 and CDR2 sequences are MNHEY and SMNVEV (reference sequence). The CDR3 has 16 amino acids.

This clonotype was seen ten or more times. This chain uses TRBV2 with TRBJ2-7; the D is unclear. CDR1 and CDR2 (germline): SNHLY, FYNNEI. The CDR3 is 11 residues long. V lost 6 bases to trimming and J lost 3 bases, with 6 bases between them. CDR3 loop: CASSPLYEQYF. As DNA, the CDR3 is TGTGCCAGCAGCCCCCTCTACGAGCAGTACTTC.

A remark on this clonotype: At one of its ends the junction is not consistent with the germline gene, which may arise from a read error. Written as DNA, the CDR3 is TGCAGCGGTACCCGTTCCTCCTACGAACAGTACTTC. It is translated as CSGTRSSYEQYF. V is TRBV29-1 and J is TRBJ2-7; D gene unclear. The CDR3 is made up of 12 amino acids. Germline V CDR1 and CDR2: SQVTM, ANQGSEA.

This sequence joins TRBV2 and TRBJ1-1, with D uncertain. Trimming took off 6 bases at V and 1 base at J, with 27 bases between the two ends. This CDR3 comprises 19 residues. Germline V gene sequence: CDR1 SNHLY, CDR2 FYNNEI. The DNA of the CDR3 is TGTGCCAGCAGCAGTTACATACTTTTGAGGGCGCCTACGAACACTGAAGCTTTCTTT. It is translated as CASSSYILLRAPTNTEAFF.

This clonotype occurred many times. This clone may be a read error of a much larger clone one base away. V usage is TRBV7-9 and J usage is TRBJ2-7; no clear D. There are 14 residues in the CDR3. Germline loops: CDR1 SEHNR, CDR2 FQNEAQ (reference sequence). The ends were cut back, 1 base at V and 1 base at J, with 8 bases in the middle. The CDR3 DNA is TGTGCCAGCAGCTTAGGAAAGGGTTCCTACGAGCAGTACTTC. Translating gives CASSLGKGSYEQYF.

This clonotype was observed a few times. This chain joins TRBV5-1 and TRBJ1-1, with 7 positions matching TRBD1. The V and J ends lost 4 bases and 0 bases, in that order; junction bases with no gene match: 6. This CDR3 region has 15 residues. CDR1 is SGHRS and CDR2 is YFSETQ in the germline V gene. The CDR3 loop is CASSPNRGLNTEAFF. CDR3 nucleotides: TGCGCCAGCAGCCCGAACAGGGGATTGAACACTGAAGCTTTCTTT.

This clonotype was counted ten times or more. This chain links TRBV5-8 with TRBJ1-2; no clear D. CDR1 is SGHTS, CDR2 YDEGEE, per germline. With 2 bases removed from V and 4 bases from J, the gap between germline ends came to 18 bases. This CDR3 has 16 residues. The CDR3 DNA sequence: TGTGCCAGCAGCTTCCATCGTCGGGCGGAGTCCTATGGCTACACCTTC. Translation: CASSFHRRAESYGYTF. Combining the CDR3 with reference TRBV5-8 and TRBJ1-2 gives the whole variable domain EAGVTQSPTHLIKTRGQQATLRCSPISGHTSVYWYQQALGLGLQFLLWYDEGEERNRGNFPPRFSGRQFPNYSSELNVNALELEDSALYLCASSFHRRAESYGYTFGSGTRLTVV.